One sample yielded the 28 T cell receptor beta chains listed below, sequenced in a study of a mutant IDH1 vaccine in newly diagnosed glioma. These receptors have no known antigen. Time point here: week 23, last vaccination. Each vaccine dose was 300 ug of mutant IDH1 20-mer peptide, with topical imiquimod. Produced via immunoSEQ multiplex PCR; TCRdb's table is partial and in-frame only. The sample carries tens of thousands of clones, 91% recorded once. The sample here was PBMCs, taken from a glioma patient whose treatment included an IDH1 peptide vaccine. These receptor sequences come from a man over 45 with glioma.

The V call is TRBV6-1, the J call TRBJ2-1; tentatively, D is TRBD1 (5 bases). V was clipped by 7 bases and J by 8 bases, with 21 bases between them. The CDR3 sequence is 15 residues long. The germline CDR1 and CDR2 sequences are MNHNS and SASEGT. The CDR3 sequence: CASTPWGIRADEQFF. CDR3 in DNA: TGTGCCAGCACCCCCTGGGGCATAAGAGCCGATGAGCAGTTCTTC.

A single count supports this clone. The chain employs TRBV5-6 and TRBJ2-2; 10 bases line up with TRBD2. There are 17 residues in the CDR3. The germline V gene encodes CDR1 SGHDT and CDR2 YYEEEE. J lost 7 bases, V lost 2 bases, and 11 bases had no gene match. The CDR3 nucleotides read TGTGCCAGCAGCTTAGGAGCTCTAGCGGGGGATGGCGGGGAGCTGTTTTTT. Translating gives CASSLGALAGDGGELFF.

The chain joins TRBV28 to TRBJ2-5, with 7 bases identical to TRBD1. The CDR3 is 12 amino acids. V lost 6 bases to trimming and J lost 7 bases; unmatched junction nucleotides: 5. CDR1 is MDHEN and CDR2 is SYDVKM in the germline V gene. CDR3 DNA sequence: TGTGCCAGCAGCAGGGACAGCCTGACCCAGTACTTC. It translates to CASSRDSLTQYF.

The chain recombines TRBV5-1 with TRBJ2-1; 14 bases map to TRBD2. The CDR3 is made up of 17 amino acids. V dropped 6 bases and J dropped 4; count of bases not matched to a gene: 9. Germline V gives CDR1 SGHRS, CDR2 YFSETQ. As DNA, the CDR3 is TGCGCCAGCAACCCTACCGGGACTAGCGGGGGTTACAATGAGCAGTTCTTC. This sequence encodes CASNPTGTSGGYNEQFF.

The V gene is TRBV27, the J gene TRBJ1-2; no firm D call. The V gene lost 4 bases and the J gene lost 5 bases, with 17 bases spanning the gap. CDR1 is MNHEY and CDR2 is SMNVEV in the germline V gene (reference sequence). This CDR3 region has 15 residues. The CDR3 loop reads CASSSSVSARYGYTF. Here the CDR3 DNA reads TGTGCCAGCAGTTCGTCTGTGTCCGCGCGGTATGGCTACACCTTC.

This CDR3 is CASSQEGRANEKLFF. CDR3 bases: TGCGCCAGCAGCCAAGAGGGGAGGGCTAATGAAAAACTGTTTTTT. The rearrangement uses TRBV4-3 and TRBJ1-4; D call uncertain. V was clipped by 0 bases and J by 3 bases, with 8 bases between them. Per the germline V gene, CDR1 is LGHNA and CDR2 is YSLEER. The CDR3 loop spans 15 amino acids.

The chain recombines TRBV6-6 with TRBJ1-2, with D unclear. This CDR3 has 12 amino acids. The V gene lost 5 bases and the J gene lost 8 bases, with 12 bases spanning the gap. CDR1 MNHNY and CDR2 SVGAGI come from the germline V gene (reference sequence). CDR3 coding DNA: TGTGCCAGCAGTGCTGACGTGGGGGGCTACACCTTC. It is translated as CASSADVGGYTF.

V and J are TRBV5-4 and TRBJ2-1; D gene unclear. The CDR3 loop spans 13 amino acids. Trimming stripped 0 bases from V and 5 bases from J, with 6 bases between. The V gene's germline CDR1 is SGHNT and CDR2 YYREEE (reference sequence). The CDR3 DNA reads as TGTGCCAGCAGCTTGGTCCTGAACAATGAGCAGTTCTTC. Its protein product is CASSLVLNNEQFF. The full variable domain, rest sourced from reference TRBV5-4 and TRBJ2-1, is ETGVTQSPTHLIKTRGQQVTLRCSSQSGHNTVSWYQQALGQGPQFIFQYYREEENGRGNFPPRFSGLQFPNYSSELNVNALELDDSALYLCASSLVLNNEQFFGPGTRLTVL.

V is TRBV19 and J is TRBJ1-5; a weak D match, TRBD1 (6 bases). From germline, CDR1 is LNHDA and CDR2 SQIVND (reference sequence). V lost 3 bases and J lost 9, with 15 bases in between. The CDR3 runs 14 residues. The CDR3 DNA sequence: TGTGCCAGTAGTATGGTCTCCAGGGGAGGGCCCCAGCATTTT. Protein: CASSMVSRGGPQHF.

J is TRBJ1-3 and V is TRBV6-1; no reliable D call. Germline values: CDR1 MNHNS, CDR2 SASEGT. Trimming pared 2 bases from V and 7 bases from J, leaving 15 bases between. The CDR3 is 15 amino acids. The CDR3 loop is CASSEIWSNENTIYF. CDR3 nucleotides: TGTGCCAGCAGTGAAATTTGGTCTAACGAGAACACCATATATTTT.

This clone was seen a few times. The chain couples TRBV6-4 to TRBJ2-1; TRBD2 agrees at 10 bases. This CDR3 has 15 amino acids. CDR1 and CDR2 from the germline V gene are MRHNA and SNTAGT. After removal of 0 bases from V and 5 bases from J, the junction contained 1 base not matched to a gene. The CDR3 loop is CASSDSAGGHNEQFF. The CDR3 coding sequence is TGTGCCAGCAGTGACTCAGCGGGAGGGCACAATGAGCAGTTCTTC.

The chain uses TRBV9 and TRBJ2-1, with 11 nucleotides matching TRBD2. This CDR3 has 16 amino acids. Germline CDR1 SGDLS, CDR2 YYNGEE. After removal of 4 bases from V and 7 bases from J, the junction contained 10 bases not matched to a gene. The CDR3 DNA reads as TGTGCCAGCAGCCACAACCTAGCGGGAGGTATTAATGAGCAGTTCTTC. It translates to CASSHNLAGGINEQFF.

The V and J genes are TRBV5-4 and TRBJ2-4; no firm D call. V lost 2 bases, J lost 1 base, and 16 bases lay in between. The CDR3 spans 17 residues. Germline CDR1 and CDR2: SGHNT and YYREEE (reference sequence). This chain's CDR3 is CASSFQTLGRAKNIQYF. Written as DNA, the CDR3 is TGTGCCAGCAGCTTCCAGACCCTGGGTAGGGCCAAAAACATTCAGTACTTC.

The chain employs TRBV10-1 and TRBJ2-7; 8 nucleotides align to TRBD2. The V segment lost 3 bases and the J segment 4 bases; nucleotides outside the gene matches: 11. Germline V gives CDR1 WNHNN, CDR2 SYGVQD (reference sequence). The CDR3 runs 16 residues. The CDR3 DNA is TGCGCCAGCAGTGAAGAAGTCGGGAGGGCTGGGTACGAGCAGTACTTC. This encodes CASSEEVGRAGYEQYF.

This sequence joins TRBV27 and TRBJ2-3; D is possibly TRBD1 (6 bases). The CDR3 consists of 15 residues. The V gene lost 3 bases and the J gene lost 2 bases, with 12 bases spanning the gap. The germline V gene has CDR1 MNHEY and CDR2 SMNVEV (reference sequence). CDR3 sequence (DNA): TGTGCCAGCAGTTTGGTAGGGGGAATCACAGATACGCAGTATTTT. This encodes CASSLVGGITDTQYF.

This clone appeared a few times. V gene TRBV4-1 combines with J gene TRBJ2-5, with TRBD1 identical over 7 bases. Germline V gene data show CDR1 as MGHRA and CDR2 as YSYEKL. Unmatched junction bases numbered 6, after V lost 0 bases and J lost 5 bases. The CDR3 totals 15 residues. Here the CDR3 reads CASSQEGTAWETQYF. The CDR3, as DNA: TGCGCCAGCAGCCAAGAAGGGACAGCATGGGAGACCCAGTACTTC.

This clone has a handful of counts. The V and J genes are TRBV5-6 and TRBJ2-5; a possible D gene is TRBD2 (6 bases). V was shortened by 4 bases and J by 1 base, with 11 bases between the two germline ends. This CDR3 has 14 amino acids. Germline assignment: CDR1 SGHDT and CDR2 YYEEEE. The CDR3 DNA reads TGTGCCAGCAGCCGCGGACTACGCCAAGAGACCCAGTACTTC. Amino acids: CASSRGLRQETQYF.

The V call is TRBV7-9, the J call TRBJ2-2; D unresolved. This CDR3 has 12 residues. Germline V gene lookup returns CDR1 SEHNR and CDR2 FQNEAQ (reference sequence). The ends were cut back, 7 bases at V and 6 bases at J, with 9 bases in the middle. CDR3 bases: TGTGCCAGCATACAGTTCCCCGGGGAGCTGTTTTTT. This codes for CASIQFPGELFF.

The chain links TRBV29-1 to TRBJ2-7; tentative D call: TRBD1 (6 bases). Trimming took off 4 bases at V and 7 bases at J, with 17 bases between the two ends. The CDR3 contains 13 residues. Germline V gene sequence: CDR1 SQVTM, CDR2 ANQGSEA. DNA for the CDR3: TGCAGCGTTGTTTTCAGGGGTTTTTATGAGCAGTACTTC. This translates into CSVVFRGFYEQYF.

This chain uses TRBV4-2 with TRBJ2-3; maybe TRBD1 (6 bases). This CDR3 contains 17 residues. Germline CDR1 LGHNA, CDR2 YNFKEQ. The V end lost 1 base, the J end lost 6 bases, and 20 bases lay between the germline ends. Here the CDR3 DNA reads TGTGCCAGCAGCCAAGTTATTCGGGGACAAAAGGGGGATACGCAGTATTTT. This encodes CASSQVIRGQKGDTQYF.

This chain connects TRBV19 to TRBJ1-6; maybe TRBD1 (6 bases). V dropped 3 bases and J dropped 6 bases, with 12 bases sitting between them. In germline, CDR1 is LNHDA, CDR2 SQIVND (reference sequence). The CDR3 has 15 amino acids. The CDR3 protein is CASSIEQGGNSPLHF. CDR3 nucleotides: TGTGCCAGTAGTATTGAACAGGGCGGTAATTCACCCCTCCACTTT. The full variable domain, completed using reference TRBV19 and TRBJ1-6, is DGGITQSPKYLFRKEGQNVTLSCEQNLNHDAMYWYRQDPGQGLRLIYYSQIVNDFQKGDIAEGYSVSREKKESFPLTVTSAQKNPTAFYLCASSIEQGGNSPLHFGNGTRLTVT.

The chain has TRBV27 and TRBJ2-4, with D tentatively TRBD2 (5 bases). Trimming shortened V by 7 bases and J by 7 bases, and 20 bases separated the two germline ends. This CDR3 contains 15 residues. Germline-derived CDR1 and CDR2 are MNHEY and SMNVEV (reference sequence). The CDR3 region is CASKRSQRPGNIQYF. CDR3 nucleotide sequence: TGTGCCAGCAAGCGTAGCCAGCGACCGGGGAACATTCAGTACTTC.

The chain combines TRBV7-8 with TRBJ2-7; maybe TRBD2 (6 bases). V lost 1 base and J lost 3, with 7 bases in between. Germline loops: CDR1 SGHVS, CDR2 FQNEAQ. CDR3 length: 13 residues. DNA of the CDR3: TGTGCCAGCAGCTTAGACGGGAGCTACGAGCAGTACTTC. Protein sequence: CASSLDGSYEQYF.

The V call is TRBV10-1, the J call TRBJ1-1; D is unclear. The V gene lost 5 bases and the J gene lost 1 base, with 8 bases spanning the gap. This CDR3 has 13 amino acids. CDR1 is WNHNN, CDR2 SYGVQD, per germline (reference sequence). CDR3 protein: CASSYAGNTEAFF. For the CDR3, the DNA is TGCGCCAGCAGTTACGCGGGGAACACTGAAGCTTTCTTT.

This chain uses TRBV7-9 with TRBJ2-5; D gene ambiguous. Trimming stripped 7 bases from V and 5 bases from J, with 11 bases between. The CDR3 has 12 amino acids. Looked up from germline, CDR1 is SEHNR and CDR2 is FQNEAQ (reference sequence). CDR3 sequence (DNA): TGTGCCAGCAATTCTTTGTCCGAGACCCAGTACTTC. Protein product: CASNSLSETQYF.

The chain has TRBV2 and TRBJ2-7, with a tentative D call TRBD2 (6 bases). In germline, CDR1 is SNHLY, CDR2 FYNNEI. The ends were cut back, 5 bases at V and 2 bases at J, with 10 bases in the middle. The CDR3 spans 13 residues. The CDR3 loop reads CASSRERTYEQYF. The CDR3 region has the DNA TGTGCCAGCAGTCGGGAGAGAACCTACGAGCAGTACTTC.

V and J are TRBV30 and TRBJ2-2, with 7 bases fitting TRBD2. The CDR3 runs 14 residues. Germline-derived CDR1 and CDR2 are GTSNPN and SVGIG (reference sequence). Trimming at V came to 3 bases and at J to 7 bases, leaving 8 bases not matched to a gene. The CDR3 nucleotides are TGTGCCTGGAGGGTCGGGGGGAGATTCGGGGAGCTGTTTTTT. It specifies CAWRVGGRFGELFF.

J is TRBJ1-2 and V is TRBV5-6; the D gene is possibly TRBD1 (5 bases). With 1 base removed from V and 3 bases from J, the gap between germline ends came to 10 bases. This CDR3 region has 14 residues. Germline-derived CDR1 and CDR2 are SGHDT and YYEEEE. In nucleotides, the CDR3 is TGTGCCAGCAGCTTGAAGGGGTCCCACTATGGCTACACCTTC. Encoded protein: CASSLKGSHYGYTF.